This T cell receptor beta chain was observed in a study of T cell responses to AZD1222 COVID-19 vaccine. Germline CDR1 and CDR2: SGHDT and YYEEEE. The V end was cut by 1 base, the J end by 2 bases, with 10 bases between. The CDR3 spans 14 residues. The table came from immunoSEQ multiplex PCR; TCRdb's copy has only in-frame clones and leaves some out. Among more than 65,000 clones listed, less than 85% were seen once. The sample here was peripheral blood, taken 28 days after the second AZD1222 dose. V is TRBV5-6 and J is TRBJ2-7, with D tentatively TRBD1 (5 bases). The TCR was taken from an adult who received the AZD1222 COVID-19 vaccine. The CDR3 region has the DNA TGTGCCAGCAGCTTGAGGGGCACAACCTACGAGCAGTACTTC. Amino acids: CASSLRGTTYEQYF. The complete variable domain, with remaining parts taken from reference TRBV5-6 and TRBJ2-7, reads DAGVTQSPTHLIKTRGQQVTLRCSPKSGHDTVSWYQQALGQGPQFIFQYYEEEERQRGNFPDRFSGHQFPNYSSELNVNALLLGDSALYLCASSLRGTTYEQYFGPGTRLTVT.